This T cell receptor beta chain was captured by sequencing in a study of blood T cell dynamics during melanoma immunotherapy (TCRdb year 2020). Concerning the study at large: The patients had metastatic melanoma and were given first-line pembrolizumab or nivolumab plus ipilimumab as standard of care in the United Kingdom. To find early correlates of response, peripheral T cell receptor repertoires were profiled in metastatic melanoma patients before and after one cycle of checkpoint inhibitor therapy. Consecutive patients formed a training cohort, and a further independent group of patients from the same centre was pooled into an external validation set. Points the paper makes about the study in general: Whether the T cell clones driving repertoire changes were melanoma-specific or reflected general immune activation could not be determined in the study. Patients who later achieved disease control showed a bifurcated PBMC repertoire reorganization at W3, with increased clonality or increased diversity, unlike progressors. The relatively small sample size was acknowledged as potentially limiting generalization of the results.

Worth noting for this clone: Its specific antigen is unknown. It has no much larger one-base neighbor in the sample; base qualities were not kept.

The time point label of this sample denotes: week 3, after first cycle of checkpoint inhibitor. Blood samples were collected before treatment (T0) and at week 3 (W3), after the first cycle of checkpoint blockade. Except for a couple of patients with rapid clinical progression, response was assessed 12 weeks after the first infusion by RECIST 1.1; disease control meant complete response, partial response or stable disease. Patients were excluded for prior systemic cancer treatment, concomitant immunosuppressant therapy or synchronous other active malignancies. To track both circulating cells and T cell turnover, TCR beta was sequenced from bulk PBMC as well as from plasma cell-free DNA. PBMC were isolated from blood with Lymphoprep and SepMate tubes, followed by red cell lysis. QIAamp DNA Blood Mini kits were used to extract DNA from both PBMC and sorted T cell subsets. CDR1 and CDR2 (SGHRS, YFSETQ) derive from the germline V gene. V loses 7 bases at its end and J loses 4 bases; junction bases beyond the gene matches: 10. The CDR3 sequence holds 14 residues, the cysteine and phenylalanine included. Just the 42-base CDR3 DNA is kept, in frame starting at base 1.

For every bulk PBMC sample, a fixed 350 ng of DNA was loaded. TCR beta CDR3 sequences were amplified from genomic DNA with the immunoSEQ TCRb Assay kit following manufacturer instructions. The KAPA Library Quantification Kit for Illumina platforms was used to quantify the pooled libraries by qPCR. Pooled libraries were clustered at roughly 0.55-1.2 pM and sequenced on an Illumina NextSeq 500. In the authors' own workflow: TCR data were analyzed with immunoSEQ ANALYZER and the R LymphoSeq package. A rearrangement efficiency score was calculated as productive divided by the sum of productive and non-productive CDR3 sequences. Clonality was assessed using the Gini coefficient and diversity using the Renyi index at alpha=1, with pairwise comparisons between timepoints within each patient. Clonal relatedness used an edit distance of 3, and repertoire similarity used the Bhattacharyya coefficient, both computed in LymphoSeq. To classify response, a linear discriminant analysis based on week-3 changes in clonality and diversity was built with the R MASS and caret packages. TCRdb carries this immuneACCESS record with in-frame sequences only. Its versions omit some clonotypes, under half of them owing to an unresolved V gene in the studies checked, with the rest unexplained. The V and J calls and clone size were taken over from that table, and D and trimming were inferred from the DNA. The sample records approximately 9,600 clones, roughly 85% of which are singletons. The ten top clones hold about 1% of the sample.

The sequence is built from TRBV5-1 and TRBJ2-5; 7 bases in the junction line up with TRBD1. The sequence was collected from a human donor with melanoma. The sequences come from blood, collected from a patient treated with checkpoint blockade. For the CDR3, the sequence is CASWTGPRVETQYF. The DNA is TGCGCCAGCTGGACAGGCCCGAGAGTAGAGACCCAGTACTTC.